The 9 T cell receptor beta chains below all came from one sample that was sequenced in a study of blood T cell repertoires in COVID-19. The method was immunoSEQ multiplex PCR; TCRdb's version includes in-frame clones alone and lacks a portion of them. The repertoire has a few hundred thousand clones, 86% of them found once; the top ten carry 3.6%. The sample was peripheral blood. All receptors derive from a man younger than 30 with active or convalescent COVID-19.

The CDR3 bases are TGTGCCAGCGGGGGGGGCAATGAGCAGTTCTTC. Translated: CASGGGNEQFF. J is TRBJ2-1 and V is TRBV6-5, with 7 positions matching TRBD2. This CDR3 spans 11 amino acids. Germline loops: CDR1 MNHEY, CDR2 SVGAGI. V gave up 8 bases and J gave up 6 bases; unmatched junction bases: 1.

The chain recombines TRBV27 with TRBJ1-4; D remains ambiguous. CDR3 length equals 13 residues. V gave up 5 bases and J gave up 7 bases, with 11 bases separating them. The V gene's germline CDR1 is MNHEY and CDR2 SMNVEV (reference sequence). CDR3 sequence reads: CASSDRAGEKLFF. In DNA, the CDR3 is TGTGCCAGCAGTGACCGGGCGGGTGAAAAACTGTTTTTT.

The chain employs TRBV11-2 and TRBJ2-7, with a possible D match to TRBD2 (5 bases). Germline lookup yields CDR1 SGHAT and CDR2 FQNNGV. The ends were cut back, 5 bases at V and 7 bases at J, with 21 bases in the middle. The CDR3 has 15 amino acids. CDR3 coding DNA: TGTGCCAGCAGCCCCAGAATAGGCACGAGAGGGGAGCAGTACTTC. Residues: CASSPRIGTRGEQYF.

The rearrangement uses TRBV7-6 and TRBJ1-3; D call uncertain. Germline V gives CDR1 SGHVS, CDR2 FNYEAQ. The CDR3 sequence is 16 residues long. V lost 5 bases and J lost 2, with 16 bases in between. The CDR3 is CASSASLGVAGNTIYF. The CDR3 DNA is TGTGCCAGCAGCGCGAGTCTGGGAGTCGCTGGAAACACCATATATTTT. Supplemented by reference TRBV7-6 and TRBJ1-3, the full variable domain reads GAGVSQSPRYKVTKRGQDVALRCDPISGHVSLYWYRQALGQGPEFLTYFNYEAQQDKSGLPNDRFSAERPEGSISTLTIQRTEQRDSAMYRCASSASLGVAGNTIYFGEGSWLTVV.

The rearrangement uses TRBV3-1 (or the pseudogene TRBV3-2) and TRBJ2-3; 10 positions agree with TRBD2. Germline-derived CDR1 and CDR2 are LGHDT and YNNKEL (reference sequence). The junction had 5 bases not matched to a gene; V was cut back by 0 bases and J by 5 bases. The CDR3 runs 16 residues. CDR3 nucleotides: TGTGCCAGCAGCCAAGATCTAGCTAGCGGGAGAGATACGCAGTATTTT. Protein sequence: CASSQDLASGRDTQYF.

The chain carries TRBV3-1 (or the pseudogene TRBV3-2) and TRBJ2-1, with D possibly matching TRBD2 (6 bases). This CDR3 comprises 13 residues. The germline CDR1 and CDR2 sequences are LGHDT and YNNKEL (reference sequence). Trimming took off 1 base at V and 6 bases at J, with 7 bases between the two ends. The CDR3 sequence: CASSQGGVNEQFF. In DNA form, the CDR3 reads TGTGCCAGCAGCCAAGGGGGGGTCAATGAGCAGTTCTTC.

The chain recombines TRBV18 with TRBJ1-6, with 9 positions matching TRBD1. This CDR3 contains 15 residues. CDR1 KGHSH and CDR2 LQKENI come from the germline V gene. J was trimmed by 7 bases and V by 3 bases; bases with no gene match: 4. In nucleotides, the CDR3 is TGTGCCAGCTCACCGGACAGGGGAACCAATTCACCCCTCCACTTT. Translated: CASSPDRGTNSPLHF.

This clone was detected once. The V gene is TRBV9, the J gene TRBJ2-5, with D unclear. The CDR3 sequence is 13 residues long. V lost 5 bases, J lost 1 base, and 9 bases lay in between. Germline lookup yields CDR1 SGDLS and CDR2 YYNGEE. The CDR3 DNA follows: TGTGCCAGCAGTCCCTCCCCCCAAGAGACCCAGTACTTC. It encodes CASSPSPQETQYF.

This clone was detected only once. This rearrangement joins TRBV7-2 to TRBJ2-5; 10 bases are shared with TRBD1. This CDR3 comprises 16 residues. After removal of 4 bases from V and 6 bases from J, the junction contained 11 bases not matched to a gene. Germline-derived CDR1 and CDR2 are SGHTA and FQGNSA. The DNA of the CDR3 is TGTGCCAGCAGCTGGGGCCGGGACAGGGGCTTACAGACCCAGTACTTC. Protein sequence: CASSWGRDRGLQTQYF.